This TCR beta chain originates from a study of blood T cell repertoires in COVID-19 (TCRdb year 2020). Describing the broader study: Samples covering the acute and convalescent phases of COVID-19 were provided by collaborators in the United States, Italy and Spain. A de-identified subject ID, COVID-19 status, age in years and sex were almost always included in the sample metadata. Samples came from the ongoing ImmuneRACE study (first 160 participants) plus 1,254 subjects from 6 global collaborators. Where available, HLA class I and class II types were obtained from metadata supplied by the sample provider rather than from assay-based typing. Subjects who had been exposed to COVID-19, were actively infected with it, or had recovered from it provided the deeply sampled blood TCRbeta repertoires that made up the dataset. The repertoires were released in a freely available public database intended as a resource for research on the immune response to SARS-CoV-2. The prospective study material was composed of cDNA or gDNA derived from T cells, B-cell-depleted T cells, or PBMCs.

TCRbeta CDR3 regions were amplified from genomic DNA using the immunoSEQ Assay, a bias-controlled multiplex PCR. Processing in the source paper ran as follows. Nucleated cell counts per sample were estimated from amplification of reference gene primers within the assay. To quantify the absolute abundance of each unique TCRbeta CDR3 rearrangement, sequence reads were collapsed and filtered. Productive Simpson clonality was computed per sample as the square root of Simpson's diversity index over productive rearrangements. What TCRdb holds here is the immuneACCESS table cut down to in-frame rearrangements. Part of the clones is not present; checked against another copy, under half of the missing clones reflect an unresolved V gene, and the others are unexplained. V and J calls and clone size are as listed in that table; D and trimming were resolved from the DNA. The sample table shows fewer than 700,000 clones, and roughly nine tenths are seen once. The ten largest clones add up to about 8% of the sample.

At one collaborating source in Seattle, patients were enrolled during active infection and were followed longitudinally through the course of disease. Whole blood was collected in K2EDTA tubes by collaborating institutions according to the institutions' own protocols. Collaborator samples were shipped for TCRbeta analysis as frozen whole blood, isolated PBMCs, or DNA extracted from either sample type. The CDR3 sequence holds 14 residues, the cysteine and phenylalanine included. Of all the DNA, just the CDR3 is kept, 42 bases in frame from base 1. Clipping removes 3 bases from V and 7 bases from J, with 5 as the unmatched junction base count. For CDR1 and CDR2, the germline V gene lists KGHDR and SFDVKD. Comments on this clone: What this receptor recognizes is not known. Per-base quality was not reported, and no clone a single base away is much larger than it.

Here is what the overall study found, with its caveats: The quantity of clinical and demographic metadata differed by source and by participant and was supplied without curation.

The sequence links TRBV24-1 to TRBJ2-7; 10 bases in the junction line up with TRBD1. The material sequenced was peripheral blood. The clonotype originates from a woman aged 50 to 60 with COVID-19, enrolled during active disease. Here is the DNA: TGTGCCACCAGTGATCCGACAGGGGGCGAAGAGCAGTACTTC. It codes for CATSDPTGGEEQYF.